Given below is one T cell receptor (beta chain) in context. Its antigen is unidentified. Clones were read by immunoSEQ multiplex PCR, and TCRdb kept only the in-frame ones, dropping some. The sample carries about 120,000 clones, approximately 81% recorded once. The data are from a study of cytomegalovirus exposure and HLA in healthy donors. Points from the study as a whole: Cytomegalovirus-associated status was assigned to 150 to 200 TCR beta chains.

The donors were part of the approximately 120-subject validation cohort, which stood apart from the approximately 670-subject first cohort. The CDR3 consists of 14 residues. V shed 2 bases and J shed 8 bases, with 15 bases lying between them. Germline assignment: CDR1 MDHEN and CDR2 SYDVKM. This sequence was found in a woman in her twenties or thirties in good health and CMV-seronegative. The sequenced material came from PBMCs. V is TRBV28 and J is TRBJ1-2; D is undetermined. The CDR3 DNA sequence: TGTGCCAGCAGTTTAAGTCTACGTCCTTGGGGCTACACCTTC. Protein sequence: CASSLSLRPWGYTF.